This is a list of T cell receptor beta chains from one sample in a study of radiotherapy plus CTLA-4 blockade in lung cancer. Libraries were prepared by immunoSEQ multiplex PCR; TCRdb keeps only in-frame clonotypes and omits some of them. The sample includes about 45,000 clones, approximately 79% seen only once; the top ten take roughly 8%. Sequenced here: peripheral blood, sampled from a patient treated with radiotherapy plus ipilimumab. Source of these receptors: a human donor with non-small cell lung cancer who had stable disease on radiotherapy plus ipilimumab. The CDR3 runs from the conserved cysteine through the conserved F or W. D genes are given only for firm matches. The size entry is marked missing in some rows and otherwise reads once, few, many or a size class.

d_call: NA
j_call: TRBJ2-1
v_call: TRBV7-9
clone_size: once
cdr3_nt: TGTGCCAGCAGCGCGTTGGACAAGCAGCAGTTCTTC
cdr3_aa: CASSALDKQQFF

d_call: NA
j_call: TRBJ1-2
v_call: TRBV6-5
clone_size: NA
cdr3_nt: TGTGCCAGCAGTTACGCCCGGACCCACTATGGCTACACCTTC
cdr3_aa: CASSYARTHYGYTF

d_call: NA
j_call: TRBJ1-1
v_call: TRBV27
clone_size: NA
cdr3_nt: TGTGCCAGCAGCCTCGGGCAGACCCTCTCTGAAGCTTTCTTT
cdr3_aa: CASSLGQTLSEAFF

d_call: NA
j_call: TRBJ2-5
v_call: TRBV7-9
clone_size: NA
cdr3_nt: TGTGCCAGCAGCTTAGGGCCAGGGGGGACGGAGCAGTACTTC
cdr3_aa: CASSLGPGGTEQYF

d_call: TRBD1
j_call: TRBJ2-5
v_call: TRBV5-1
clone_size: NA
cdr3_nt: TGCGCCAGCAGCGTCACCGGGACAGGGGACCAAGAGACCCAGTACTTC
cdr3_aa: CASSVTGTGDQETQYF

d_call: TRBD1
j_call: TRBJ1-2
v_call: TRBV6-6
clone_size: NA
cdr3_nt: TGTGCCAGCAAGGGACAGGGCGACCTCTATGGCTACACCTTC
cdr3_aa: CASKGQGDLYGYTF

d_call: NA
j_call: TRBJ1-6
v_call: TRBV30
clone_size: few
cdr3_nt: TGTGCCTGGAGTCTAGGGGGGGGTGGATCCTATAATTCACCCCTCCACTTT
cdr3_aa: CAWSLGGGGSYNSPLHF

d_call: NA
j_call: TRBJ1-1
v_call: TRBV7-9
clone_size: NA
cdr3_nt: TGTGCCAGCAGCTTCGGGGGGCAGAACACTGAAGCTTTCTTT
cdr3_aa: CASSFGGQNTEAFF

d_call: NA
j_call: TRBJ2-5
v_call: TRBV11-2
clone_size: NA
cdr3_nt: TGTGCCAGCAGCTTAATAGGGATTGGGGAGACCCAGTACTTC
cdr3_aa: CASSLIGIGETQYF

d_call: NA
j_call: TRBJ2-6
v_call: TRBV19
clone_size: NA
cdr3_nt: TGTGCCAGTAGCGGGGGATCCTTGGGGGCCAACGTCCTGACTTTC
cdr3_aa: CASSGGSLGANVLTF

d_call: NA
j_call: TRBJ1-6
v_call: TRBV5-1
clone_size: NA
cdr3_nt: TGCGCCACCGCCCCGGACTTGACCTATAATTCACCCCTCCACTTT
cdr3_aa: CATAPDLTYNSPLHF

d_call: NA
j_call: TRBJ2-5
v_call: TRBV20-1
clone_size: NA
cdr3_nt: TGCAGTGCTAGACCACAAGAGACCCAGTACTTC
cdr3_aa: CSARPQETQYF

d_call: NA
j_call: TRBJ2-5
v_call: TRBV2
clone_size: NA
cdr3_nt: TGTGCCAGCACTGTGACAGACAGCCCTGGAGAGACCCAGTACTTC
cdr3_aa: CASTVTDSPGETQYF

d_call: NA
j_call: TRBJ2-1
v_call: TRBV14
clone_size: few
cdr3_nt: TGTGCCAGCAGCCAAGGGGACACGTACAATGAGCAGTTCTTC
cdr3_aa: CASSQGDTYNEQFF

d_call: TRBD2
j_call: TRBJ2-1
v_call: TRBV19
clone_size: few
cdr3_nt: TGTGCCAGTAGTAGAGCGGGGTACAATGAGCAGTTCTTC
cdr3_aa: CASSRAGYNEQFF

d_call: NA
j_call: TRBJ1-4
v_call: TRBV2
clone_size: NA
cdr3_nt: TGTGCCAGCAGTGAAGCTGAACCGGGACCGCTGTTTTTT
cdr3_aa: CASSEAEPGPLFF

d_call: NA
j_call: TRBJ1-1
v_call: TRBV7-2
clone_size: few
cdr3_nt: TGTGCCAGCAGCTTAGTTTGGGGGGGCACTGAAGCTTTCTTT
cdr3_aa: CASSLVWGGTEAFF

d_call: NA
j_call: TRBJ1-1
v_call: TRBV28
clone_size: few
cdr3_nt: TGTGCCAGCAGCCCCTCCAGGGGAATCACTGAAGCTTTCTTT
cdr3_aa: CASSPSRGITEAFF

d_call: NA
j_call: TRBJ1-3
v_call: TRBV6-5
clone_size: NA
cdr3_nt: TGTGCCAGCAGTAAAGGGTGGGGAAACACCATATATTTT
cdr3_aa: CASSKGWGNTIYF

d_call: NA
j_call: TRBJ2-1
v_call: TRBV7-2
clone_size: NA
cdr3_nt: TGTGCCAGCAGCTTAGTTGGCAGCTTGGAAAGTCAGTTCTTC
cdr3_aa: CASSLVGSLESQFF

d_call: TRBD1
j_call: TRBJ1-2
v_call: TRBV9
clone_size: NA
cdr3_nt: TGTGCCAGCAGCGCCACACAACTGACGGACAGGACAAACTATGGCTACACCTTC
cdr3_aa: CASSATQLTDRTNYGYTF

d_call: NA
j_call: TRBJ2-1
v_call: TRBV7-6
clone_size: NA
cdr3_nt: TGTGCCAGCAGCTTAGAGCCCCTGAGCTCCTACAATGAGCAGTTCTTC
cdr3_aa: CASSLEPLSSYNEQFF

d_call: NA
j_call: TRBJ1-3
v_call: TRBV7-2
clone_size: NA
cdr3_nt: TGTGCCAGCAGCTTCCAGGTGGACGGAAACACCATATATTTT
cdr3_aa: CASSFQVDGNTIYF

d_call: TRBD2
j_call: TRBJ2-2
v_call: TRBV5-1
clone_size: NA
cdr3_nt: TGCGCCAGCAGCTTCTCCGGGACTACCCTTATTAACACCGGGGAGCTGTTTTTT
cdr3_aa: CASSFSGTTLINTGELFF

d_call: NA
j_call: TRBJ1-1
v_call: TRBV7-2
clone_size: NA
cdr3_nt: TGTGCCAGCAGCCCCACCTGGACGAACACTGAAGCTTTCTTT
cdr3_aa: CASSPTWTNTEAFF

d_call: NA
j_call: TRBJ1-4
v_call: TRBV5-1
clone_size: NA
cdr3_nt: TGCGCCAGCAGCTCCGGGACACCGGATGAAAAACTGTTTTTT
cdr3_aa: CASSSGTPDEKLFF

d_call: NA
j_call: TRBJ1-5
v_call: TRBV2
clone_size: NA
cdr3_nt: TGTGCCAGCAGTGAAAGTACCGGGCTACAGCCCCAGCATTTT
cdr3_aa: CASSESTGLQPQHF

d_call: TRBD2
j_call: TRBJ2-7
v_call: TRBV7-9
clone_size: NA
cdr3_nt: TGTGCCAGCAGCTTAGCGGGCGGGGGGGCATCGAGCGAGCAGTACTTC
cdr3_aa: CASSLAGGGASSEQYF

d_call: TRBD1
j_call: TRBJ2-1
v_call: TRBV5-1
clone_size: NA
cdr3_nt: TGCGCCAGCAGCTCAGGACAGGAAGGGACAATTGAGCAGTTCTTC
cdr3_aa: CASSSGQEGTIEQFF

d_call: TRBD1
j_call: TRBJ1-2
v_call: TRBV27
clone_size: NA
cdr3_nt: TGTGCCAGCAGTTTATCGCCGGGACAGAACTATGGCTACACCTTC
cdr3_aa: CASSLSPGQNYGYTF

d_call: NA
j_call: TRBJ2-3
v_call: TRBV19
clone_size: NA
cdr3_nt: TGTGCCAGTAGTAGCGGGCAGTCAGATACGCAGTATTTT
cdr3_aa: CASSSGQSDTQYF

d_call: NA
j_call: TRBJ2-3
v_call: TRBV7-9
clone_size: NA
cdr3_nt: TGTGCCAGCAGCCCACGAGAACTCACAGATACGCAGTATTTT
cdr3_aa: CASSPRELTDTQYF

d_call: TRBD1
j_call: TRBJ1-3
v_call: TRBV25-1
clone_size: NA
cdr3_nt: TGTGCCAGCAGTAGGGGACAGGGGGTAGCTGGAAACACCATATATTTT
cdr3_aa: CASSRGQGVAGNTIYF

d_call: NA
j_call: TRBJ1-4
v_call: TRBV30
clone_size: NA
cdr3_nt: TGTGCCTGGAGTCCGGGGGCGAATGAAAAACTGTTTTTT
cdr3_aa: CAWSPGANEKLFF

d_call: NA
j_call: TRBJ2-6
v_call: TRBV18
clone_size: NA
cdr3_nt: TGTGCCAGCTCAGTACAGAGCTCTGGGGCCAACGTCCTGACTTTC
cdr3_aa: CASSVQSSGANVLTF

d_call: TRBD1
j_call: TRBJ2-2
v_call: TRBV11-3
clone_size: NA
cdr3_nt: TGTGCCAGCAGCCCTAAGCGGACAGGGACGACCACCGGGGAGCTGTTTTTT
cdr3_aa: CASSPKRTGTTTGELFF

d_call: TRBD2
j_call: TRBJ2-3
v_call: TRBV6-1
clone_size: NA
cdr3_nt: TGTGCCAGCAGCGGGGGGAAGATCACAGATACGCAGTATTTT
cdr3_aa: CASSGGKITDTQYF

d_call: NA
j_call: TRBJ1-1
v_call: TRBV18
clone_size: NA
cdr3_nt: TGTGCCAGCTCACCCTCTCGGTCGGGAAATGAAGCTTTCTTT
cdr3_aa: CASSPSRSGNEAFF

d_call: NA
j_call: TRBJ1-1
v_call: TRBV7-9
clone_size: NA
cdr3_nt: TGTGCCAGCAGCTTAGCCGGGACTGGGGTTGCTGAAGCTTTCTTT
cdr3_aa: CASSLAGTGVAEAFF

d_call: NA
j_call: TRBJ2-7
v_call: TRBV11-3
clone_size: NA
cdr3_nt: TGTGCCAGCAGCTTAGATTCGGGTCCCTCAGGAGAGCAGTACTTC
cdr3_aa: CASSLDSGPSGEQYF

d_call: NA
j_call: TRBJ2-5
v_call: TRBV20-1
clone_size: NA
cdr3_nt: TGCAGTGCAGCAGGGGCAGAGACCCAGTACTTC
cdr3_aa: CSAAGAETQYF

d_call: TRBD1
j_call: TRBJ1-2
v_call: TRBV6-1
clone_size: NA
cdr3_nt: TGTGCCAGCAGTTCCGGGACAGGGATCTATGGCTACACCTTC
cdr3_aa: CASSSGTGIYGYTF

d_call: NA
j_call: TRBJ1-1
v_call: TRBV27
clone_size: few
cdr3_nt: TGTGCCAGCAATAAGGCGAGTTGGGACACTGAAGCTTTCTTT
cdr3_aa: CASNKASWDTEAFF

d_call: TRBD2
j_call: TRBJ2-5
v_call: TRBV5-4
clone_size: NA
cdr3_nt: TGTGCCAGCAGCTTTCGGGGGGGGGAAGAGACCCAGTACTTC
cdr3_aa: CASSFRGGEETQYF

d_call: TRBD2
j_call: TRBJ2-4
v_call: TRBV9
clone_size: NA
cdr3_nt: TGTGCCAGCAGCGTAACTCCTAGCGGAGACATTCAGTACTTC
cdr3_aa: CASSVTPSGDIQYF

d_call: TRBD2
j_call: TRBJ2-1
v_call: TRBV2
clone_size: few
cdr3_nt: TGTGCCAGCAGTACGCGGGGGGCTTCCTACAATGAGCAGTTCTTC
cdr3_aa: CASSTRGASYNEQFF

d_call: TRBD1
j_call: TRBJ1-4
v_call: TRBV5-1
clone_size: few
cdr3_nt: TGCGCCAGTACCCCGACAGGGAGGAATGAAAAACTGTTTTTT
cdr3_aa: CASTPTGRNEKLFF

d_call: NA
j_call: TRBJ1-1
v_call: TRBV9
clone_size: NA
cdr3_nt: TGTGCCAGCAGCGGCGGTCCGGGGGGGAACACTGAAGCTTTCTTT
cdr3_aa: CASSGGPGGNTEAFF

d_call: TRBD1
j_call: TRBJ1-1
v_call: TRBV27
clone_size: NA
cdr3_nt: TGTGCCAGCAGTTTATCCGGGACAGATAAAAAGAACACTGAAGCTTTCTTT
cdr3_aa: CASSLSGTDKKNTEAFF

d_call: NA
j_call: TRBJ1-5
v_call: TRBV18
clone_size: NA
cdr3_nt: TGTGCCAGCTCACCAACGGACAGATTCAATCAGCCCCAGCATTTT
cdr3_aa: CASSPTDRFNQPQHF

d_call: TRBD2
j_call: TRBJ2-3
v_call: TRBV25-1
clone_size: NA
cdr3_nt: TGTGCCAGTTCGGGGGGGCAGATTGCAGATACGCAGTATTTT
cdr3_aa: CASSGGQIADTQYF